This T cell receptor (beta chain) was identified during a study of blood T cell repertoires in COVID-19. Study background: T cells, B-cell-depleted T cells, or PBMCs provided the cDNA or gDNA that served as material.

As processed by the authors: Amplification from reference gene primers served as the basis for estimated nucleated cell counts. The data were produced by immunoSEQ multiplex PCR, yet TCRdb's version contains in-frame clones alone and is incomplete. Clonal size and the V and J genes are those of that table, whereas D and trimming came from the DNA. There are roughly 250,000 clones in the sample; over 80% occur only once, and around 3.5% lies in the top ten. The CDR3 consists of 14 residues. Losses at the gene ends were 5 bases for V and 5 bases for J; bases not matched to a gene: 9. CDR1 and CDR2 from the germline V gene are SGDLS and YYNGEE.

The sequenced sample consisted of peripheral blood. The chain couples TRBV9 to TRBJ1-1, with 7 bases lining up with TRBD1. This TCR was recovered from a woman in her thirties or forties with acute or convalescent COVID-19. The CDR3 spells CASSAPQGLTEAFF. For the CDR3, the DNA is TGTGCCAGCAGTGCCCCACAGGGGTTGACTGAAGCTTTCTTT.